This T cell receptor beta chain was recovered during a study of cytomegalovirus exposure and HLA in healthy donors. Study conclusions and caveats: A missense DCLRE1C variant was associated with V- and J-gene trimming of TCR beta chains in a later analysis, and an independent cohort replicated the association. When a later analysis compared HLA-associated TCR beta chains with equally common others, the HLA-associated chains turned out to be more clonally expanded and to have lower generation probabilities. The study put 150 to 200 TCR beta chains on its list as cytomegalovirus-associated.

Amplification used 60 Vbeta primers and 13 Jbeta primers. The protocol was immunoSEQ multiplex PCR, while the TCRdb copy is restricted to in-frame clones and leaves out a portion. Of roughly 190,000 clones listed, approximately 79% were seen once; the top ten hold approximately 1.4%. On this clone itself: Its antigen is currently unknown.

Trimming removed 4 bases from V and 4 bases from J, with 12 bases in between. From germline, CDR1 is SGHRS and CDR2 YFSETQ. The CDR3 is 13 amino acids. At the time of sampling, donors were nominally healthy, though unrecorded immune exposures were likely. Material for sequencing was PBMCs. This TCR was recovered from a girl under 18 in good health and CMV-seropositive. The gene calls are TRBV5-1 and TRBJ2-7; tentatively, D is TRBD2 (6 bases). DNA of the CDR3: TGCGCCAGCAGCCGGGGGTCGGAATACGAGCAGTACTTC. It yields the protein CASSRGSEYEQYF.